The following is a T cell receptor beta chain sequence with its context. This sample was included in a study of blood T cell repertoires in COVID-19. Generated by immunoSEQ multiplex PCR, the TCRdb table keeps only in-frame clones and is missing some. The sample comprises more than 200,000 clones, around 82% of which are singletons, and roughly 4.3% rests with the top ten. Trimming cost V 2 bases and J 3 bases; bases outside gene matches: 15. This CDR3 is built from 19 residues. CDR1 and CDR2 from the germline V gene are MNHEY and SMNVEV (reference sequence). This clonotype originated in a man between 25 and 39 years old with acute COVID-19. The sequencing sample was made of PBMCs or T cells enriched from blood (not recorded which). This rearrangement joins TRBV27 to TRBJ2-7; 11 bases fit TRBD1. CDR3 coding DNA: TGTGCCAGCAGTTTAGGCTTGGGACAGGGGGAGGGGGTACTCTACGAGCAGTACTTC. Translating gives CASSLGLGQGEGVLYEQYF.